These 14 T cell receptor beta chains were sequenced from one sample in a study of cytomegalovirus exposure and HLA in healthy donors. Sequenced by immunoSEQ multiplex PCR; TCRdb stores in-frame clones only, minus some. The sample shows 170,000 or so clones, around 82% of them seen only once. The sequenced sample consisted of PBMCs. The receptor set was obtained from a young woman in good health and CMV-seropositive.

There are a few counts of this clone. V usage is TRBV11-2 and J usage is TRBJ1-1; the match to TRBD1 covers 9 bases. V shed 6 bases, J shed 11 bases, and the junction held 10 bases outside the gene matches. CDR3 length: 13 amino acids. Germline CDR1 SGHAT, CDR2 FQNNGV. CDR3 nucleotides: TGTGCCAGCAGACGAATCCGGGACAGGGAGGCTTTCTTT. Residues: CASRRIRDREAFF.

The chain joins TRBV7-2 to TRBJ2-1; 9 bases fit TRBD2. Unmatched junction bases numbered 8, after V lost 5 bases and J lost 9 bases. Germline values: CDR1 SGHTA, CDR2 FQGNSA. The length of the CDR3 is 14 residues. The CDR3 DNA reads TGTGCCAGCAGCCAAGGGGGACTAGCATTTGAGCAGTTCTTC. Amino acids: CASSQGGLAFEQFF.

This chain uses TRBV5-1 with TRBJ2-3; 12 bases align to TRBD2. J lost 1 base, V lost 1 base, and 1 base had no gene match. The germline CDR1 and CDR2 sequences are SGHRS and YFSETQ. CDR3 length: 16 amino acids. DNA of the CDR3: TGCGCCAGCAGCTTGAGACTAGCGGGGGGCACAGATACGCAGTATTTT. As protein: CASSLRLAGGTDTQYF.

The rearrangement links TRBV4-1 to TRBJ2-6; TRBD2 matches at 12 bases. The V and J ends lost 3 bases and 1 base, in that order; junction bases with no gene match: 7. CDR3 size: 19 residues. CDR1 MGHRA and CDR2 YSYEKL come from the germline V gene. CDR3 region: CASSHPGLAGTSGANVLTF. The CDR3 DNA follows: TGCGCCAGCAGCCATCCCGGACTAGCGGGGACATCTGGGGCCAACGTCCTGACTTTC.

This chain joins TRBV18 and TRBJ2-1, with D unclear. The ends were cut back, 0 bases at V and 7 bases at J, with 7 bases in the middle. The CDR3 is 13 residues long. Germline values: CDR1 KGHSH, CDR2 LQKENI. CDR3 coding DNA: TGTGCCAGCTCACCACCGGTAGTTAATGAGCAGTTCTTC. This codes for CASSPPVVNEQFF.

The chain couples TRBV7-7 to TRBJ1-1; 7 bases are a match to TRBD1. Trimming cost V 1 base and J 4 bases; bases outside gene matches: 0. The CDR3 runs to 13 residues. Per the germline V gene, CDR1 is SSHAT and CDR2 is FNYEAQ (reference sequence). Written as DNA, the CDR3 is TGTGCCAGCAGCTTAGACAGGGGCACTGAAGCTTTCTTT. Protein: CASSLDRGTEAFF.

The chain carries TRBV6-1 and TRBJ2-1, with TRBD1 matching 11 bases. CDR3 length equals 15 residues. Germline V gene sequence: CDR1 MNHNS, CDR2 SASEGT. Trimming removed 3 bases from V and 8 bases from J; junction bases left unmatched: 6. The CDR3 nucleotides are TGTGCCAGCAGTGATCGGGACAGGGGGGCGGATGAGCAGTTCTTC. This gives the protein CASSDRDRGADEQFF.

The chain is built from TRBV7-6 and TRBJ2-7, with D unclear. The CDR3 runs to 13 residues. V was clipped by 5 bases and J by 2 bases, with 10 bases between them. The V gene's germline CDR1 is SGHVS and CDR2 FNYEAQ. The DNA for the CDR3 is TGTGCCAGCAGCAGATCCGACACCTACGAGCAGTACTTC. Amino acids: CASSRSDTYEQYF.

The chain recombines TRBV10-3 with TRBJ2-7; 9 bases are shared with TRBD1. V shed 6 bases and J 2 bases; nucleotides not matched to a gene: 5. Germline CDR1 ENHRY, CDR2 SYGVKD. The CDR3 sequence is 14 residues long. CDR3: CAISPGQGPYEQYF. CDR3 sequence (DNA): TGTGCCATCAGCCCGGGACAGGGCCCCTACGAGCAGTACTTC.

The gene calls are TRBV6-5 and TRBJ1-5, with TRBD1 as a possible D gene (6 bases). The V and J ends lost 4 bases and 6 bases respectively, with 16 bases between them. The germline CDR1 and CDR2 sequences are MNHEY and SVGAGI. The CDR3 is 15 residues long. The CDR3 reads CASSSFRGSTQPQHF. CDR3 coding DNA: TGTGCCAGCAGTTCATTCAGGGGATCTACTCAGCCCCAGCATTTT.

The J gene is TRBJ1-2, the V gene TRBV6-6; TRBD1 is a possible D gene (5 bases). The CDR3 consists of 14 residues. Germline CDR1 and CDR2: MNHNY and SVGAGI (reference sequence). V lost 8 bases, J lost 2 bases, and 15 bases lay in between. The CDR3 DNA sequence: TGTGCCAGCGAAGGTCGGGGGGGAAACTATGGCTACACCTTC. This translates into CASEGRGGNYGYTF.

The rearrangement links TRBV19 to TRBJ1-3, with a weak D call TRBD1 (5 bases). The germline V gene encodes CDR1 LNHDA and CDR2 SQIVND (reference sequence). The CDR3 covers 15 residues. V lost 3 bases and J lost 2, with 11 bases in between. The CDR3 DNA reads as TGTGCCAGTAGTATTGGCCCCAGGGCTGGAAACACCATATATTTT. It translates to CASSIGPRAGNTIYF.

The gene calls are TRBV2 and TRBJ2-3; TRBD2 aligns across 12 bases. Germline V gives CDR1 SNHLY, CDR2 FYNNEI. This CDR3 is built from 16 residues. V gave up 5 bases and J gave up 4 bases; unmatched junction bases: 7. In DNA form, the CDR3 reads TGTGCCAGCAGTAACTTAGCTAGCGGGGGGGCAGATACGCAGTATTTT. This sequence encodes CASSNLASGGADTQYF.

V gene TRBV19 combines with J gene TRBJ1-2, with D perhaps TRBD1 (5 bases). In germline, CDR1 is LNHDA, CDR2 SQIVND (reference sequence). The CDR3 loop spans 16 amino acids. Trimming took off 3 bases at V and 8 bases at J, with 22 bases between the two ends. Here the CDR3 DNA reads TGTGCCAGTAGTATGGGACTTTTGTGGGCATCTAGCGGCTACACCTTC. Its protein is CASSMGLLWASSGYTF.